The clone carrying this T cell receptor beta chain occurred a few times. This specimen comes from a study of cytomegalovirus exposure and HLA in healthy donors. On the study more broadly: As an earlier analysis found, about 179 million T cells yielded about 120 million unique TCR beta sequences.

CDR3 length: 16 residues. Per the germline V gene, CDR1 is SGHRS and CDR2 is YFSETQ. V was pared by 0 bases and J by 8 bases, with 10 bases of the junction left unmatched. The study ran its PCR with 60 Vbeta and 13 Jbeta primers. Clones were read by immunoSEQ multiplex PCR, and TCRdb kept only the in-frame ones, dropping some. The data contain 80,000 to 100,000 clones, roughly 73% of them singletons. The chain combines TRBV5-1 with TRBJ2-3; 9 bases align to TRBD1. The material sequenced was PBMCs. This clonotype was sampled from a middle-aged man in good health and CMV-seronegative. CDR3 sequence: CASSLDRDRARGTQYF. The CDR3 bases are TGCGCCAGCAGCTTGGATCGGGACAGGGCCCGCGGTACGCAGTATTTT. The entire variable domain, with the rest obtained from reference TRBV5-1 and TRBJ2-3, is as follows: KAGVTQTPRYLIKTRGQQVTLSCSPISGHRSVSWYQQTPGQGLQFLFEYFSETQRNKGNFPGRFSGRQFSNSRSEMNVSTLELGDSALYLCASSLDRDRARGTQYFGPGTRLTVL.